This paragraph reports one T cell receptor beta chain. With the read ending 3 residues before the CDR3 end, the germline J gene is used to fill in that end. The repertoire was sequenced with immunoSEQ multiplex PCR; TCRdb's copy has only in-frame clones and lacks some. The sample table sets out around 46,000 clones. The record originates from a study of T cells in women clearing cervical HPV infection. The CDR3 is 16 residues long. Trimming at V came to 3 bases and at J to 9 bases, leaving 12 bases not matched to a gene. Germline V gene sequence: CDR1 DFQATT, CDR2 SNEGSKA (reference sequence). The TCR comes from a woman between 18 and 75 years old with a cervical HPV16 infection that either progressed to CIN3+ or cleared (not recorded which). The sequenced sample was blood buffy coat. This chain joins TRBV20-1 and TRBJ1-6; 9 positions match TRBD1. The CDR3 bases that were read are TGCAGTGCTAGGGGGACAGGGATGGTTTTAGGTTCACCC. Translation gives CSARGTGMVLGSP. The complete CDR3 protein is CSARGTGMVLGSPLHF.